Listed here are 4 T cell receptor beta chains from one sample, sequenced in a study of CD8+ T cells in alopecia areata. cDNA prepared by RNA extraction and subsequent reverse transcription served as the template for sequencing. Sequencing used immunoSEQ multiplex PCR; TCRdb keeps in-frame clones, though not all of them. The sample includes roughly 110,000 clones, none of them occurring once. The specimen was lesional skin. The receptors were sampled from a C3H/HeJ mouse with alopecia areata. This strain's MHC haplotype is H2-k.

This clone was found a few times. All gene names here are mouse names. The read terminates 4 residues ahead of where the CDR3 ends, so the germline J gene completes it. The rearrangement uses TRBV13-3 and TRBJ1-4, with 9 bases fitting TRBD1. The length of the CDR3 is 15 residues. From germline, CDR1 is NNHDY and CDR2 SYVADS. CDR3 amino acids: CASSERGTGSERLFF. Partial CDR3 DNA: TGTGCCAGCAGTGAAAGGGGGACAGGGTCCGAA. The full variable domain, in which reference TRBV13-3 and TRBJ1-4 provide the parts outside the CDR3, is EAAVTQSPRSKVAVTGGKVTLSCHQTNNHDYMYWYRQDTGHGLRLIHYSYVADSTEKGDIPDGYKASRPSQENFSLILELASLSQTAVYFCASSERGTGSERLFFGHGTKLSVL.

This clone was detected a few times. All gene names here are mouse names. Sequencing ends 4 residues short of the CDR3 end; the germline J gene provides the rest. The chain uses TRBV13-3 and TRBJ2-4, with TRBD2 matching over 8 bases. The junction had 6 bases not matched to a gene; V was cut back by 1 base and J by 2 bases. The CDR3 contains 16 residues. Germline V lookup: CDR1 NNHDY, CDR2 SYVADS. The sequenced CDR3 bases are TGTGCCAGCAGTGATCTCTGGGGGGTTGATCAAAAC. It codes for CASSDLWGVDQN. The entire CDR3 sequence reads CASSDLWGVDQNTLYF.

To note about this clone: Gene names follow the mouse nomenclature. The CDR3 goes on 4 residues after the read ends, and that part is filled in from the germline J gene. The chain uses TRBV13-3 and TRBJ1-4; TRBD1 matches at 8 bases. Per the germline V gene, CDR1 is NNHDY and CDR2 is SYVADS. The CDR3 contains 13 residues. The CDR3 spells CASRPGGGERLFF. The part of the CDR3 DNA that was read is TGTGCCAGCAGGCCAGGGGGCGGCGAA.

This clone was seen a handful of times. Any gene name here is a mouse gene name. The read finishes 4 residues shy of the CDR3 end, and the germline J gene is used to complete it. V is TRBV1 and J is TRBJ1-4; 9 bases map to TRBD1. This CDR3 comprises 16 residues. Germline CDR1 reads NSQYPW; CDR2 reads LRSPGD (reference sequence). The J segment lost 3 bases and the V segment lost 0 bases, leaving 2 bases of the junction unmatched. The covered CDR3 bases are TGCACCTGCAGTGCAGATAGACAGGGGGCCAACGAA. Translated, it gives CTCSADRQGANE. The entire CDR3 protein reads CTCSADRQGANERLFF. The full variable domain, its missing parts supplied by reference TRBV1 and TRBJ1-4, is VTLLEQNPRWRLVPRGQAVNLRCILKNSQYPWMSWYQQDLQKQLQWLFTLRSPGDKEVKSLPGADYLATRVTDTELRLQVANMSQGRTLYCTCSADRQGANERLFFGHGTKLSVL.